This T cell receptor beta chain was obtained from a study of CD8+CD57+ T cells in acquired aplastic anemia. Study context: Isolated CD4+ and CD8+ cells, once sorted, yielded DNA averaging roughly 3.2 ug. Study-wide results and caveats: Controls and patients did not differ significantly in CD8+ Simpson's diversity. It was found that some 31 CD8+ CDR3 sequences were shared between patients and controls.

Profiling that covered TCR beta VDJ and CDR3 relied on genomic DNA as its template. A single record per CDR3 protein comes from TCRdb applying MiXCR to the reads. The table has hundreds of thousands of distinct CDR3 sequences, roughly 53% seen once. Before being chosen for sequencing, patients had shown CD8+CD57+ cell expansion by flow cytometry. In all patients, the disease was severe acquired aplastic anemia. The CDR3 contains 15 residues. CDR1 is SGHTS, CDR2 YDEGEE, per germline. The ends were cut back, 0 bases at V and 3 bases at J, with 10 bases in the middle. Comments on this clonotype: The antigen remains unidentified.

This clonotype was obtained from a human donor with aplastic anemia. The rearrangement joins TRBV5-8 to TRBJ1-5, with D possibly being TRBD1 (6 bases). Material for sequencing was sorted CD4+, CD8+, or CD8+CD57+ T cells (not recorded which) from PBMCs. The CDR3 sequence: CASSLVGTPNQPQHF. The CDR3 bases are TGTGCCAGCAGCTTGGTAGGGACACCCAATCAGCCCCAGCATTTT.